A selection of T cell receptor beta chains follows, all from one sample in a study of vaccination and CD4 T cells after COVID-19. A single record per CDR3 protein comes from TCRdb applying MiXCR to the PCR reads. The table lists about 14,000 distinct CDR3 sequences, 26% of them singletons. Their specific antigens are unknown. The sequenced sample consisted of cultured CD4+ T cells from blood. These receptors came from a human donor with COVID-19. Each CDR3 is given with its conserved first and last residue. A D gene is named only where the DNA matches it firmly. Clone sizes are given selectively: once, few, many, or a class where the clone is expanded.

TRBV19	.	TRBJ2-6	.	TGTGCCAGTAGTATTTCCTCTGGGGCCAACGTCCTGACTTTC	CASSISSGANVLTF
TRBV6-1	.	TRBJ1-6	.	TGTGCCAGCAGGGAAGTCTCGGATAATTCACCCCTCCACTTT	CASREVSDNSPLHF
TRBV19	.	TRBJ2-3	.	TGTGCCACTACGAATGGAATTCCGGATACGCAGTATTTT	CATTNGIPDTQYF
TRBV18	.	TRBJ1-1	.	TGTGCCAGCTCACCAAGATTACTAGGGAGCACTGAAGCTTTCTTT	CASSPRLLGSTEAFF
TRBV7-2	.	TRBJ1-3	medium-sized	TGTGCCAGCAGCCTAGAGACGGGACATTCGGGAGTCGGCATATATTTT	CASSLETGHSGVGIYF
TRBV12-3/TRBV12-4	.	TRBJ2-1	.	TGTGCCAGCAGTCTAAAGGGGAGTGAGCAGTTCTTC	CASSLKGSEQFF
TRBV27	.	TRBJ1-6	medium-sized	TGTGCCAGCAGTTACATCCGGGCCCACGAGGGGCCCCTCCACTTT	CASSYIRAHEGPLHF
TRBV20-1	.	TRBJ1-1	few	TGCAGTGCTAGAGTGGATCGGCAGGACAAAATGAACACTGAAGCTTTCTTT	CSARVDRQDKMNTEAFF
TRBV24-1	.	TRBJ1-2	.	TGTGCCACCAGTCCCTCGGGAGGCTACACCTTC	CATSPSGGYTF
TRBV7-2	.	TRBJ2-5	few	TGTGCCAGCAGCTTAGGCCGTGGGGGGCAAGAGACCCAGTACTTC	CASSLGRGGQETQYF
TRBV7-9	.	TRBJ1-4	once	TGTGCCAGCAGCCCCACGGGGGCGGCTAATGAAAAACTGTTTTTT	CASSPTGAANEKLFF
TRBV7-2	.	TRBJ2-7	once	TGTGCCAGCAGCCCCATTACACGCTCCTACGAGCAGTACTTC	CASSPITRSYEQYF